One and the same sample provided the 27 T cell receptor beta chains below, sequenced in a study of blood T cell repertoires in COVID-19. Assay: immunoSEQ multiplex PCR; the TCRdb copy retains only in-frame clones and omits some. In the table there are about 210,000 clones, under 95% of which are singletons. Sequencing input: peripheral blood. All receptors derive from a man aged 30-40 years with acute or convalescent COVID-19.

This chain links TRBV5-1 with TRBJ2-7; unclear D gene. The V end lost 2 bases, the J end lost 0 bases, and 3 bases lay between the germline ends. This CDR3 has 12 amino acids. Germline V gene sequence: CDR1 SGHRS, CDR2 YFSETQ. CDR3 amino acids: CASSFSSYEQYF. CDR3 nucleotide sequence: TGCGCCAGCAGCTTCAGCTCCTACGAGCAGTACTTC.

This sequence joins TRBV5-6 and TRBJ2-3, with 14 bases that match TRBD2. The CDR3 runs 19 residues. Germline CDR1 SGHDT, CDR2 YYEEEE. The V gene end was trimmed by 0 bases and the J gene end by 2 bases; junction bases not matched to a gene: 8. In DNA, the CDR3 is TGTGCCAGCAGCTTGGTTGGGACTAGCGGGAGCTTTGTCACAGATACGCAGTATTTT. Protein sequence: CASSLVGTSGSFVTDTQYF.

J is TRBJ1-5 and V is TRBV11-2; no reliable D call. The CDR3 length is 15 residues. V was cut by 1 base and J by 5 bases, with 12 bases left in between. CDR1 SGHAT and CDR2 FQNNGV come from the germline V gene. The CDR3 loop is CASSLAHVPDQPQHF. CDR3 coding DNA: TGTGCCAGCAGCTTAGCTCACGTCCCAGATCAGCCCCAGCATTTT.

The chain combines TRBV7-6 with TRBJ2-2, with 8 nucleotides matching TRBD2. The trim removed 5 bases at V and 0 bases at J, leaving 8 bases unmatched. CDR1 is SGHVS and CDR2 is FNYEAQ in the germline V gene. The CDR3 is 17 amino acids. CDR3: CASSPGGSGTNTGELFF. The CDR3, as DNA: TGTGCCAGCAGCCCCGGTGGTAGCGGGACGAACACCGGGGAGCTGTTTTTT.

As to this clone: The identical CDR3 is also encoded by other nucleotide sequences in the sample. The gene calls are TRBV10-3 and TRBJ2-7; 9 bases are shared with TRBD1. Looked up from germline, CDR1 is ENHRY and CDR2 is SYGVKD. The V gene end was trimmed by 0 bases and the J gene end by 2 bases; junction bases not matched to a gene: 2. The CDR3 has 15 residues. The CDR3 loop is CAISESRDRAYEQYF. CDR3 sequence (DNA): TGTGCCATCAGTGAGTCGAGGGACAGGGCCTACGAGCAGTACTTC.

This clone was recorded only once. J is TRBJ2-1 and V is TRBV28, with TRBD2 matching over 11 bases. From germline, CDR1 is MDHEN and CDR2 SYDVKM. This CDR3 is 17 amino acids long. With V trimmed by 5 bases and J by 6 bases, 12 bases remained unmatched. This CDR3 reads CASSPASGRKFGNEQFF. As DNA, the CDR3 is TGTGCCAGCAGTCCCGCTAGCGGGAGGAAGTTTGGCAATGAGCAGTTCTTC.

In this sample, this clone turned up once. The chain uses TRBV2 and TRBJ1-2; 7 nucleotides match TRBD1. CDR3 length equals 20 residues. Unmatched junction bases numbered 18, after V lost 2 bases and J lost 0 bases. Germline CDR1 and CDR2: SNHLY and FYNNEI. Written as DNA, the CDR3 is TGTGCCAGCAGTGAACGGGCCGTTGGGGACAGAGGGACCCCTAACTATGGCTACACCTTC. This codes for CASSERAVGDRGTPNYGYTF.

This chain connects TRBV28 to TRBJ1-2; the D gene is possibly TRBD1 (6 bases). V was clipped by 5 bases and J by 1 base, with 11 bases between them. Germline V lookup: CDR1 MDHEN, CDR2 SYDVKM. CDR3 length: 14 residues. The CDR3 sequence: CASSRTGSNYGYTF. CDR3 sequence (DNA): TGTGCCAGCAGTCGTACAGGGAGTAACTATGGCTACACCTTC.

The chain has TRBV7-9 and TRBJ1-4; the D gene is possibly TRBD1 (6 bases). V dropped 3 bases and J dropped 5 bases, with 13 bases sitting between them. This CDR3 comprises 15 residues. Germline V lookup: CDR1 SEHNR, CDR2 FQNEAQ (reference sequence). The CDR3 DNA reads TGTGCCAGCAGCTTTGGGAGGGGGACCAATGAAAAACTGTTTTTT. Translating gives CASSFGRGTNEKLFF. The entire variable domain, with the rest obtained from reference TRBV7-9 and TRBJ1-4, is as follows: DTGVSQNPRHKITKRGQNVTFRCDPISEHNRLYWYRQTLGQGPEFLTYFQNEAQLEKSRLLSDRFSAERPKGSFSTLEIQRTEQGDSAMYLCASSFGRGTNEKLFFGSGTQLSVL.

The chain recombines TRBV7-9 with TRBJ1-1; possible D gene TRBD1, 6 bases. Trimming shortened V by 5 bases and J by 1 base, and 8 bases separated the two germline ends. Germline V gives CDR1 SEHNR, CDR2 FQNEAQ (reference sequence). The CDR3 runs to 13 residues. The CDR3 DNA is TGTGCCAGCAGCAACAGGGAGAACACTGAAGCTTTCTTT. Amino acid sequence: CASSNRENTEAFF.

The J gene is TRBJ1-6, the V gene TRBV2, with a tentative D call TRBD1 (6 bases). CDR1 and CDR2 from the germline V gene are SNHLY and FYNNEI. The CDR3 extends over 14 amino acids. Trimming removed 8 bases from V and 2 bases from J, with 10 bases in between. The CDR3 DNA sequence: TGTGCCAGCGGGGACACGGCCTATAATTCACCCCTCCACTTT. Residues: CASGDTAYNSPLHF.

The chain combines TRBV7-9 with TRBJ2-1; 9 bases are a match to TRBD1. With V trimmed by 5 bases and J by 0 bases, 5 bases remained unmatched. Germline CDR1 reads SEHNR; CDR2 reads FQNEAQ (reference sequence). The CDR3 spans 16 residues. The CDR3 loop reads CASSGGQGSSYNEQFF. The CDR3 nucleotides read TGTGCCAGCAGCGGTGGACAGGGGAGCTCCTACAATGAGCAGTTCTTC.

The CDR3 spells CASSRQGFYEQFF. CDR3 in DNA: TGTGCCAGCAGTCGACAGGGTTTCTATGAGCAGTTCTTC. The V gene is TRBV27, the J gene TRBJ2-1; 7 nucleotides align to TRBD1. Germline CDR1 and CDR2: MNHEY and SMNVEV (reference sequence). The CDR3 extends over 13 amino acids. V was clipped by 5 bases and J by 8 bases; unmatched bases: 6.

The V and J genes are TRBV9 and TRBJ2-2, with TRBD2 matching 7 bases. There are 17 residues in the CDR3. V gave up 3 bases and J gave up 1 base; unmatched junction bases: 9. CDR1 and CDR2 from the germline V gene are SGDLS and YYNGEE. Here the CDR3 reads CASSAAGLYLNTGELFF. The CDR3 DNA reads as TGTGCCAGCAGCGCCGCGGGACTATACTTGAACACCGGGGAGCTGTTTTTT.

This chain connects TRBV28 to TRBJ2-7; 7 bases are a match to TRBD2. This CDR3 is built from 17 residues. The V gene's germline CDR1 is MDHEN and CDR2 SYDVKM. After removal of 6 bases from V and 2 bases from J, the junction contained 16 bases not matched to a gene. The CDR3 loop is CASSSGHSGLDAYEQYF. The CDR3 coding sequence is TGTGCCAGCAGCTCTGGACATAGCGGGCTGGATGCCTACGAGCAGTACTTC.

The V call is TRBV3-1 (or the pseudogene TRBV3-2), the J call TRBJ1-2; 7 nucleotides line up with TRBD1. Trimming at V came to 1 base and at J to 6 bases, leaving 8 bases not matched to a gene. The germline V gene encodes CDR1 LGHDT and CDR2 YNNKEL (reference sequence). CDR3 length equals 15 residues. CDR3 protein: CASSQAGEGANGYTF. The DNA for the CDR3 is TGTGCCAGCAGCCAAGCAGGAGAGGGGGCTAATGGCTACACCTTC.

The V and J genes are TRBV18 and TRBJ1-1; D gene uncertain. CDR3 length: 14 residues. Per the germline V gene, CDR1 is KGHSH and CDR2 is LQKENI. V lost 5 bases and J 1 base, leaving 11 bases between the germline ends. The CDR3, as DNA: TGTGCCAGCTCAGGGTTAGGAGGGAACACTGAAGCTTTCTTT. Protein sequence: CASSGLGGNTEAFF. Based on the CDR3 plus reference TRBV18 and TRBJ1-1, the full variable domain is NAGVMQNPRHLVRRRGQEARLRCSPMKGHSHVYWYRQLPEEGLKFMVYLQKENIIDESGMPKERFSAEFPKEGPSILRIQQVVRGDSAAYFCASSGLGGNTEAFFGQGTRLTVV.

The gene calls are TRBV25-1 and TRBJ1-5, with TRBD1 as a possible D gene (5 bases). Trimming removed 6 bases from V and 3 bases from J, with 6 bases in between. Germline loops: CDR1 MGHDK, CDR2 SYGVNS. The CDR3 sequence is 12 residues long. The DNA of the CDR3 is TGTGCCAGCAGACAGGACAATCAGCCCCAGCATTTT. As protein: CASRQDNQPQHF. Variable domain in full (rest from reference TRBV25-1 and TRBJ1-5): EADIYQTPRYLVIGTGKKITLECSQTMGHDKMYWYQQDPGMELHLIHYSYGVNSTEKGDLSSESTVSRIRTEHFPLTLESARPSHTSQYLCASRQDNQPQHFGDGTRLSIL.

This clone was picked up one time. This chain uses TRBV5-1 with TRBJ1-3; the match to TRBD1 covers 9 bases. Trimming at V came to 7 bases and at J to 0 bases, leaving 5 bases not matched to a gene. Germline values: CDR1 SGHRS, CDR2 YFSETQ. The CDR3 extends over 15 amino acids. This CDR3 is CASRGQGLSGNTIYF. The CDR3 DNA reads TGCGCCAGCCGGGGACAGGGCCTCTCTGGAAACACCATATATTTT.

The V gene is TRBV10-1, the J gene TRBJ1-5, with 8 bases identical to TRBD1. The CDR3 runs 14 residues. Per germline, CDR1 WNHNN and CDR2 SYGVQD (reference sequence). V lost 3 bases to trimming and J lost 5 bases; unmatched junction nucleotides: 3. The chain's CDR3 is CASSEQGVHQPQHF. The CDR3, as DNA: TGCGCCAGCAGTGAACAGGGGGTCCATCAGCCCCAGCATTTT.

J is TRBJ2-7 and V is TRBV5-5; tentatively, D is TRBD1 (5 bases). Germline CDR1 is SGHKS and CDR2 is YYEKEE (reference sequence). Trimming pared 1 base from V and 6 bases from J, leaving 17 bases between. The CDR3 runs to 15 residues. CDR3 amino acids: CASSLSWGDGGEQYF. The CDR3 nucleotides are TGTGCCAGCAGCTTGTCTTGGGGCGATGGTGGCGAGCAGTACTTC. The variable domain in full, with the rest retrieved from reference TRBV5-5 and TRBJ2-7, is DAGVTQSPTHLIKTRGQQVTLRCSPISGHKSVSWYQQVLGQGPQFIFQYYEKEERGRGNFPDRFSARQFPNYSSELNVNALLLGDSALYLCASSLSWGDGGEQYFGPGTRLTVT.

J is TRBJ2-3 and V is TRBV7-8; tentatively, D is TRBD2 (7 bases). CDR1 and CDR2 (germline): SGHVS, FQNEAQ. V lost 5 bases to trimming and J lost 2 bases, with 14 bases between them. The CDR3 runs 15 residues. The CDR3: CASSRRGLLTDTQYF. CDR3 coding DNA: TGTGCCAGCAGCCGGCGGGGGCTTCTCACAGATACGCAGTATTTT.

The chain is built from TRBV11-1 and TRBJ2-1; D is perhaps TRBD1 (6 bases). Trimming removed 8 bases at V and 7 bases at J, with 21 bases between. The germline CDR1 and CDR2 sequences are SGHAT and FQDESV (reference sequence). The CDR3 is 15 residues long. The CDR3 sequence: CASGRGPRTENEQFF. The DNA for the CDR3 is TGTGCCAGCGGACGAGGGCCTCGGACAGAAAATGAGCAGTTCTTC.

The chain recombines TRBV28 with TRBJ1-4; no definite D call. CDR3 size: 16 residues. CDR1 and CDR2 (germline): MDHEN, SYDVKM. The V gene lost 6 bases and the J gene lost 4 bases, with 18 bases spanning the gap. CDR3 nucleotides: TGTGCCAGCAGGACCCATGGGCAACCATTTAATGAAAAACTGTTTTTT. It encodes CASRTHGQPFNEKLFF.

This chain uses TRBV27 with TRBJ1-2, with 8 bases aligning to TRBD1. V lost 5 bases, J lost 3 bases, and 5 bases stayed unmatched. The CDR3 is 14 residues long. Per the germline V gene, CDR1 is MNHEY and CDR2 is SMNVEV (reference sequence). The CDR3: CASSPGTGDYGYTF. CDR3 DNA: TGTGCCAGCAGTCCCGGGACAGGAGACTATGGCTACACCTTC.

This clone was recorded once. The CDR3 DNA follows: TGTGCCAGCAGCTTAGGCAGGGGTATCGGCTACACCTTC. As protein: CASSLGRGIGYTF. The chain carries TRBV7-3 and TRBJ1-2, with D possibly matching TRBD1 (6 bases). Trimming shortened V by 2 bases and J by 8 bases, and 12 bases separated the two germline ends. This CDR3 has 13 amino acids. The V gene's germline CDR1 is SGHTA and CDR2 FQGTGA. Full variable domain (missing parts from reference TRBV7-3 and TRBJ1-2): GAGVSQTPSNKVTEKGKYVELRCDPISGHTALYWYRQSLGQGPEFLIYFQGTGAADDSGLPNDRFFAVRPEGSVSTLKIQRTERGDSAVYLCASSLGRGIGYTFGSGTRLTVV.

This chain connects TRBV27 to TRBJ1-2; no clear D. Germline V gene lookup returns CDR1 MNHEY and CDR2 SMNVEV (reference sequence). The CDR3 extends over 12 amino acids. V lost 7 bases, J lost 2 bases, and 8 bases lay in between. The CDR3 here is CASKTENYGYTF. The CDR3 nucleotides read TGTGCCAGCAAAACAGAGAACTATGGCTACACCTTC.